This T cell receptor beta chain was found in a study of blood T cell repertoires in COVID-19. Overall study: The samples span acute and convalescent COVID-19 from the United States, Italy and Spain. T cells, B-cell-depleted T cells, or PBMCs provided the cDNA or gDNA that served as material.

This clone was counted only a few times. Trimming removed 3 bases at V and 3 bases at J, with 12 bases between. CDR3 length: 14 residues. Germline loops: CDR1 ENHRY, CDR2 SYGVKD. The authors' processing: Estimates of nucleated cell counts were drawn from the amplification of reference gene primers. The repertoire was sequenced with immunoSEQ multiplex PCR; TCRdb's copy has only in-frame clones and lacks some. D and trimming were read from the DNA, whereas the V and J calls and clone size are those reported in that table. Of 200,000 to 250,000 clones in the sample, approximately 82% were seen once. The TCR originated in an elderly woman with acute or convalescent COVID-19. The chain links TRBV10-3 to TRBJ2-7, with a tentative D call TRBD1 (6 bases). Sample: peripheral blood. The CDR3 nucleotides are TGTGCCATCAGTGACCTCAGGGGAAGCTACGAGCAGTACTTC. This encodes CAISDLRGSYEQYF.